Listed here are 24 T cell receptor beta chains from one sample, sequenced in a study of T cell responses to AZD1222 COVID-19 vaccine. Sequencing was performed with immunoSEQ multiplex PCR; in TCRdb, only in-frame clones are kept and a portion is missing. The sample comprises about 42,000 clones, roughly 88% of which are singletons, and over 15% rests with the top ten. This specimen was peripheral blood, taken 28 days after the second AZD1222 dose. Receptors originate from an adult who received the AZD1222 COVID-19 vaccine.

On this clone: A read error may produce the germline difference seen at one junction end. This chain connects TRBV7-7 to TRBJ2-1; 9 positions agree with TRBD2. The V gene's germline CDR1 is SSHAT and CDR2 FNYEAQ (reference sequence). The CDR3 length is 14 residues. The CDR3 is CASSLRLADNEQFF. The CDR3 DNA follows: TGTGCTAGCAGCTTAAGACTAGCGGACAATGAGCAGTTCTTC.

This chain joins TRBV5-1 and TRBJ1-2; unclear D gene. The V and J ends lost 0 bases and 3 bases respectively, with 9 bases between them. The CDR3 covers 14 residues. Per the germline V gene, CDR1 is SGHRS and CDR2 is YFSETQ. The CDR3 reads CASSLEASDYGYTF. CDR3 bases: TGCGCCAGCAGCTTGGAGGCCAGCGACTATGGCTACACCTTC.

This rearrangement joins TRBV5-4 to TRBJ2-2; 8 nucleotides agree with TRBD2. Trimming at V came to 4 bases and at J to 2 bases, leaving 10 bases not matched to a gene. The CDR3 covers 17 residues. Germline values: CDR1 SGHNT, CDR2 YYREEE (reference sequence). CDR3 DNA sequence: TGTGCCAGCAGCCCCCGGGGGGGGTTTTCCAACACCGGGGAGCTGTTTTTT. Its translation is CASSPRGGFSNTGELFF.

V gene TRBV13 combines with J gene TRBJ2-2; 10 nucleotides agree with TRBD1. Germline assignment: CDR1 PRHDT and CDR2 FYEKMQ (reference sequence). The CDR3 consists of 17 residues. V lost 5 bases, J lost 4 bases, and 10 bases stayed unmatched. This CDR3 reads CASSPRDRGLRTGELFF. CDR3 nucleotides: TGTGCCAGCAGCCCCCGGGACAGGGGACTTCGCACCGGGGAGCTGTTTTTT.

The chain uses TRBV19 and TRBJ2-3; weak D call: TRBD2 (6 bases). Germline CDR1 reads LNHDA; CDR2 reads SQIVND (reference sequence). V lost 3 bases and J lost 2, with 12 bases in between. This CDR3 is built from 15 residues. The DNA of the CDR3 is TGTGCCAGTAGTATGGGGACTGGCGTCACAGATACGCAGTATTTT. Encoded protein: CASSMGTGVTDTQYF.

The J gene is TRBJ1-1, the V gene TRBV24-1; D is undetermined. The V gene's germline CDR1 is KGHDR and CDR2 SFDVKD. The CDR3 is 14 amino acids. The V end lost 8 bases, the J end lost 8 bases, and 20 bases lay between the germline ends. The CDR3 protein is CATIIANSNVEAFF. CDR3 sequence (DNA): TGTGCCACCATCATAGCCAATTCGAACGTCGAAGCTTTCTTT.

This clone was counted a few times. The chain uses TRBV6-1 and TRBJ2-3; D gene ambiguous. V was cut by 2 bases and J by 1 base, with 13 bases left in between. The CDR3 loop spans 16 amino acids. CDR1 MNHNS and CDR2 SASEGT come from the germline V gene. CDR3: CASSEPDGGGTDTQYF. The CDR3 region has the DNA TGTGCCAGCAGTGAACCCGATGGCGGCGGCACAGATACGCAGTATTTT.

This clone appeared a few times. The chain joins TRBV7-8 to TRBJ2-7; TRBD2 matches 7 bases. Trimming took 4 bases from V and 0 from J; bases not matched to a gene: 9. Germline V gene sequence: CDR1 SGHVS, CDR2 FQNEAQ. CDR3 size: 16 residues. In nucleotides, the CDR3 is TGTGCCAGCAGCTCCAGTGGCCGGACTAGCTCCTACGAGCAGTACTTC. Translated: CASSSSGRTSSYEQYF.

This clone is deemed medium-sized (0.01 to 0.1%). The chain links TRBV6-5 to TRBJ1-2, with 7 bases that match TRBD1. The CDR3 spans 15 residues. Germline trimming cut 5 bases from V and 4 bases from J; bases unmatched to any gene: 10. Germline loops: CDR1 MNHEY, CDR2 SVGAGI. This CDR3 reads CASSTPGQLIYGYTF. DNA of the CDR3: TGTGCCAGCAGTACACCGGGACAGTTAATCTATGGCTACACCTTC.

The chain is built from TRBV14 and TRBJ2-7, with D perhaps matching TRBD2 (6 bases). Germline CDR1 and CDR2: SGHDN and FVKESK. The V end lost 0 bases, the J end lost 3 bases, and 12 bases lay between the germline ends. CDR3 length: 15 residues. The CDR3 sequence is CASSQERGRSYEQYF. The CDR3 coding sequence is TGTGCCAGCAGCCAAGAGCGGGGACGGAGCTACGAGCAGTACTTC.

This rearrangement joins TRBV29-1 to TRBJ2-2; possible D gene TRBD2, 6 bases. Trimming left V 6 bases short and J 3 bases short, with 14 bases between. Germline lookup yields CDR1 SQVTM and CDR2 ANQGSEA. The CDR3 extends over 14 amino acids. The CDR3 reads CSVPGLGDTGELFF. CDR3 sequence (DNA): TGCAGCGTCCCGGGACTGGGTGACACCGGGGAGCTGTTTTTT.

As DNA, the CDR3 is TGTGCCAGCAGATCCGCGGACGGTAATAATTCACCCCTCCACTTT. It yields the protein CASRSADGNNSPLHF. The gene calls are TRBV6-6 and TRBJ1-6; D gene ambiguous. Germline V gene sequence: CDR1 MNHNY, CDR2 SVGAGI (reference sequence). The CDR3 runs to 15 residues. V gave up 6 bases and J gave up 5 bases, with 14 bases separating them.

V is TRBV5-1 and J is TRBJ1-2; TRBD1 matches at 9 bases. Germline V gene lookup returns CDR1 SGHRS and CDR2 YFSETQ. The trim removed 4 bases at V and 5 bases at J, leaving 9 bases unmatched. This CDR3 is 15 amino acids long. The CDR3 DNA reads TGCGCCAGCAGCCCAATGCCCGGGACAGGGTATGGCTACACCTTC. This sequence encodes CASSPMPGTGYGYTF.

The chain combines TRBV5-4 with TRBJ2-7, with TRBD1 as a possible D gene (5 bases). The CDR3 has 15 amino acids. With 0 bases removed from V and 2 bases from J, the gap between germline ends came to 12 bases. Germline CDR1 and CDR2: SGHNT and YYREEE (reference sequence). CDR3 region: CASSLEPGWAYEQYF. Written as DNA, the CDR3 is TGTGCCAGCAGCTTGGAACCAGGGTGGGCCTACGAGCAGTACTTC.

V gene TRBV7-8 combines with J gene TRBJ1-2; D call uncertain. With 0 bases removed from V and 4 bases from J, the gap between germline ends came to 15 bases. The germline CDR1 and CDR2 sequences are SGHVS and FQNEAQ. This CDR3 is built from 16 residues. This CDR3 is CASSLARFDTLYGYTF. CDR3 in DNA: TGTGCCAGCAGCTTAGCGCGATTCGACACCCTCTATGGCTACACCTTC.

The chain employs TRBV5-6 and TRBJ2-1; D is uncertain. Germline V CDR1 and CDR2: SGHDT, YYEEEE. This CDR3 spans 15 amino acids. Deletions cut 1 base from V and 5 bases from J, with 13 bases between. The CDR3 DNA sequence: TGTGCCAGCAGCTTGCTGCCCACCTCGAACAATGAGCAGTTCTTC. Translated, it gives CASSLLPTSNNEQFF. Variable domain in full (rest from reference TRBV5-6 and TRBJ2-1): DAGVTQSPTHLIKTRGQQVTLRCSPKSGHDTVSWYQQALGQGPQFIFQYYEEEERQRGNFPDRFSGHQFPNYSSELNVNALLLGDSALYLCASSLLPTSNNEQFFGPGTRLTVL.

The rearrangement uses TRBV7-2 and TRBJ1-4, with TRBD1 identical over 9 bases. The germline V gene encodes CDR1 SGHTA and CDR2 FQGNSA. Trimming took 4 bases from V and 7 from J; bases not matched to a gene: 7. CDR3 length: 15 residues. CDR3: CASSSQGASGEKLFF. As DNA, the CDR3 is TGTGCCAGCAGCTCACAGGGGGCGTCTGGTGAAAAACTGTTTTTT.

This rearrangement joins TRBV28 to TRBJ2-1, with 10 nucleotides matching TRBD2. CDR1 is MDHEN, CDR2 SYDVKM, per germline. The trim removed 7 bases at V and 8 bases at J, leaving 11 bases unmatched. The CDR3 totals 15 residues. CDR3 protein: CASKSGGAMLDEQFF. CDR3 in DNA: TGTGCCAGCAAGAGCGGGGGGGCAATGTTGGATGAGCAGTTCTTC.

This chain connects TRBV9 to TRBJ1-1; D is uncertain. CDR3 size: 13 residues. The germline V gene has CDR1 SGDLS and CDR2 YYNGEE. Trimming cost V 3 bases and J 7 bases, with 13 bases left between them. The chain's CDR3 is CASSATTRYEAFF. In DNA, the CDR3 is TGTGCCAGCAGCGCCACCACGCGGTATGAAGCTTTCTTT.

The rearrangement links TRBV7-9 to TRBJ1-6; TRBD1 aligns across 7 bases. V lost 5 bases to trimming and J lost 9 bases; unmatched junction nucleotides: 13. This CDR3 spans 16 amino acids. The germline V gene has CDR1 SEHNR and CDR2 FQNEAQ (reference sequence). The CDR3 spells CASSPPENRGRSPLHF. The CDR3 coding sequence is TGTGCCAGCAGCCCCCCAGAAAACAGGGGACGTTCACCCCTCCACTTT.

This sequence joins TRBV7-3 and TRBJ1-1; maybe TRBD1 (5 bases). V was clipped by 2 bases and J by 8 bases, with 12 bases between them. CDR1 SGHTA and CDR2 FQGTGA come from the germline V gene. The CDR3 spans 13 residues. The CDR3 sequence: CASSLYPGWEAFF. The CDR3 DNA reads TGTGCCAGCAGCTTATATCCAGGGTGGGAAGCTTTCTTT.

This clone was picked up a small number of times. Written as DNA, the CDR3 is TGTGCCAGCTCGCTGGGGGGTGACACTGAAGCTTTCTTT. Translating gives CASSLGGDTEAFF. This rearrangement joins TRBV18 to TRBJ1-1; possibly TRBD1 for D (5 bases). In germline, CDR1 is KGHSH, CDR2 LQKENI. This CDR3 is built from 13 residues. V was shortened by 6 bases and J by 3 bases, with 11 bases between the two germline ends.

The chain carries TRBV19 and TRBJ1-1; D gene unclear. Trimming took off 6 bases at V and 0 bases at J, with 11 bases between the two ends. The CDR3 is 14 residues long. Germline CDR1 LNHDA, CDR2 SQIVND (reference sequence). In DNA form, the CDR3 reads TGTGCCAGTAGAGCTAGTGTCATGAACACTGAAGCTTTCTTT. It yields the protein CASRASVMNTEAFF.

This clone was detected a few times. The chain employs TRBV2 and TRBJ1-1, with 8 bases matching TRBD1. The CDR3 extends over 13 amino acids. Germline loops: CDR1 SNHLY, CDR2 FYNNEI. J was trimmed by 3 bases and V by 8 bases; bases with no gene match: 5. CDR3 amino acids: CASGTGPDTEAFF. The CDR3 DNA reads as TGTGCCAGCGGGACAGGCCCTGACACTGAAGCTTTCTTT.